This T cell receptor beta chain was found in a study of metastatic and nonmetastatic thyroid tumors. Overall study context: Repertoires from malignant and benign thyroid patients were compared across blood and tumor or nodule tissue.

Trimming pared 3 bases from V and 0 bases from J, leaving 13 bases between. The length of the CDR3 is 16 residues. The germline CDR1 and CDR2 sequences are PRHDT and FYEKMQ (reference sequence). Treatment of any kind had been given to no patient before thyroid surgery. General observations from the study: Reportedly, malignant thyroid tumors had significantly higher TCR beta diversity than benign nodules, in blood and tumor.

Using MiXCR, TCRdb reanalyzed the PCR reads. Counted here are 35,000 to 40,000 clones, 25% to 30% occurring once; the ten biggest clones make up approximately 11%. This clone was detected ten times or more. Its antigen remains unknown. This receptor was taken from a male donor with papillary thyroid cancer or a benign thyroid nodule (not recorded which). Some clones in this sample may be carry-over from other donors' samples. The chain has TRBV13 and TRBJ2-3, with D possibly matching TRBD2 (6 bases). Sample: blood. CDR3 bases: TGTGCCAGCAGCTTGCGGGTAGCGGCTAGCACAGATACGCAGTATTTT. Its protein is CASSLRVAASTDTQYF.